The entry below describes one TCR beta chain. This clonotype was counted at least ten times. There is no known antigen for this receptor. Base qualities are not at hand, and no much larger clone is one base apart. Ends trimmed: V by 6 bases, J by 3 bases; bases unmatched to a gene: 10. CDR1 is given as MNHEY and CDR2 as SMNVEV, both from the germline V gene (reference sequence). Taken from cysteine to phenylalanine, the CDR3 has 15 residues. Solely the CDR3 DNA is kept, with 45 bases framed from the first base. This sample was taken from a study of T cells in Graves' hyperthyroidism and ophthalmopathy (dated by TCRdb to about 2019). In the study overall: Peripheral blood samples were taken at initial diagnosis, before any treatment was given. To identify distinguishing TCR V-J signatures, a discovery cohort of roughly 100 patients was used, comprising approximately 40 with Graves' ophthalmopathy and around 57 with stable Graves' hyperthyroidism. Whether ophthalmopathy could be predicted prospectively was tested in an independent validation cohort made up of some 20 hyperthyroidism patients plus 17 patients who later progressed to ophthalmopathy. After sampling, hyperthyroidism patients received methimazole starting at 30 mg daily, and ophthalmopathy patients received high-dose intravenous methylprednisolone. TCR Vbeta CDR3 sequencing of 120 to 150 peripheral blood samples (under 45 ophthalmopathy, some 75 hyperthyroidism and some 17 progressor patients) is reported in the paper. The study also compared thyroid tissue and blood T-cell repertoires from 5 to 7 Graves' hyperthyroidism patients. The 100 discovery patients were randomly split 7:3 into training and test sets.

A patient counted as having stable Graves' hyperthyroidism if no progression to ophthalmopathy occurred over 18 months of follow-up. Hyperthyroidism patients were newly diagnosed, with disease duration under 2 months, and aged 18 to 65 years. Patients with uncontrolled infections, other autoimmune diseases, pregnancy or lactation were excluded. Diagnoses relied on clinical symptoms, serum thyroxine and TRAb, thyroid ultrasound and orbital computed tomography. PBMCs were isolated from about 9.1 ml of fresh peripheral blood by Ficoll-Paque density gradient centrifugation. Total RNA was extracted with Trizol reagent, and quality was checked on an Agilent 2100 Bioanalyzer. The investigation overall reported the following: Blood samples also contained most of the expanded thyroid clonotypes (frequency above 0.001), which suggests that blood repertoires may reflect thyroid immune responses. During validation, the model predicted progression to ophthalmopathy a median of approximately six months ahead of onset, with more than 60% sensitivity and 72% to 85% specificity. A model built on a 13 V-J signature distinguished ophthalmopathy from stable hyperthyroidism, reaching 85% to 90% sensitivity and about 81% specificity in cross-validation and 80%/75% in testing. No statistical method was used to fix the sample size in advance, and group allocation was not hidden from the investigators.

The TCR beta CDR3 regions were amplified from the RNA transcripts. A first-round RT-PCR of the TCR CDR3 used the HTBI primer set with the Qiagen OneStep RT-PCR kit. The libraries were constructed in a second round of multiplex PCR and then size-selected and purified. Paired-end sequencing of the libraries was performed with 100 bp reads on an Illumina HiSeq2000. The original methods were these. SOAPnuke was used to process the raw data, throwing out any read that contained adapters or uncalled bases, had a mean Phred below 15, or lacked an exact constant-primer or identifier match. COPE v1.2.5 was used to merge the high-quality paired reads, and each unique nucleotide sequence was defined as a clonotype. MiTCR v1.1 was used to align the clonotypes against IMGT TRBV, TRBD and TRBJ reference segments. Only V-J combinations with frequency above 0.0001, covering about 99% of repertoires, were analysed. A TCS score was defined as the ratio of F50 (clonal expansion) to E x V (chaos), with BLOSUM62-based TCRdist applied between CDR3 peptides within each V-J. Welch's t-statistics and random forest reduced 500 to 650 V-J features to about 12, which were used in a naive Bayes classifier (R e1071). TCRdb's own reprocessing of the public reads used fastp at Q25 and MiXCR and kept productive beta chains. Entries are consolidated by CDR3 protein sequence, retaining the most common genes and DNA. In this record, the V and J calls reflect TCRdb's handling and not the investigators' own analysis. This sample comprises about 420,000 distinct CDR3 sequences, roughly 13% of them detected only once. The top ten clones comprise 5% to 6% of the sample.

Recombination linked TRBV27 to TRBJ2-7; 8 central bases correspond to TRBD1. The sequence came from a woman younger than 30 with Graves' hyperthyroidism. Source material: blood. The bases are TGTGCCAGCAGCCGACCGGGACAGGAATTCTACGAGCAGTACTTC. The translation is CASSRPGQEFYEQYF.